Below are 5 T cell receptor beta chains sequenced from a single sample in a study of early T cells in non-severe SARS-CoV-2 infection. TCRdb re-analysed the 5' RACE reads in MiXCR, keeping a single row per CDR3 protein. The sample lists around 58,000 distinct CDR3 sequences; about 13% were seen once. The sequenced material came from whole blood. Receptors originate from an adult who was a healthcare worker with PCR-confirmed SARS-CoV-2 infection or an uninfected control (not recorded which).

The J gene is TRBJ2-3, the V gene TRBV5-8; D is unclear. CDR3 length equals 14 residues. Trimming shortened V by 1 base and J by 2 bases, and 8 bases separated the two germline ends. From germline, CDR1 is SGHTS and CDR2 YDEGEE. For the CDR3, the DNA is TGTGCCAGCAGCTTGAGGCAGGTCACAGATACGCAGTATTTT. Its protein product is CASSLRQVTDTQYF.

There are a few counts of this clonotype. The chain carries TRBV28 and TRBJ2-1; no firm D call. V dropped 5 bases and J dropped 16 bases, with 9 bases sitting between them. From germline, CDR1 is MDHEN and CDR2 SYDVKM. The CDR3 is made up of 9 amino acids. CDR3 nucleotides: TGTGCCAGCAGTCCGCCCGTTTTCTTC. Translating gives CASSPPVFF. Full variable domain (outside the CDR3, taken from reference TRBV28 and TRBJ2-1): DVKVTQSSRYLVKRTGEKVFLECVQDMDHENMFWYRQDPGLGLRLIYFSYDVKMKEKGDIPEGYSVSREKKERFSLILESASTNQTSMYLCASSPPVFFGPGTRLTVL.

This clonotype has only a few counts. V is TRBV5-5 and J is TRBJ2-6; D remains unclear. The V gene lost 5 bases and the J gene lost 3 bases, with 9 bases spanning the gap. Germline loops: CDR1 SGHKS, CDR2 YYEKEE (reference sequence). The CDR3 consists of 14 residues. The CDR3 DNA reads as TGTGCCAGCAGTCCTGGGTTTGGGGCCAACGTCCTGACTTTC. This codes for CASSPGFGANVLTF.

This clonotype was picked up many times. The chain employs TRBV2 and TRBJ2-7, with D perhaps matching TRBD1 or TRBD2 (5 bases each). This CDR3 has 14 residues. Germline CDR1 reads SNHLY; CDR2 reads FYNNEI. Trimming shortened V by 8 bases and J by 0 bases, and 14 bases separated the two germline ends. CDR3 in amino acids: CASSSGPPSYEQYF. CDR3 nucleotide sequence: TGTGCCAGCTCCTCGGGGCCTCCCTCCTACGAGCAGTACTTC.

This clonotype showed up many times. V usage is TRBV27 and J usage is TRBJ2-1; 14 nucleotides align to TRBD2. This CDR3 region has 19 residues. After removal of 4 bases from V and 2 bases from J, the junction contained 10 bases not matched to a gene. Germline V CDR1 and CDR2: MNHEY, SMNVEV (reference sequence). The CDR3 DNA is TGTGCCAGCAGTTCACCGACTAGCGGGGGGGCCCTTCCCTACAATGAGCAGTTCTTC. As protein: CASSSPTSGGALPYNEQFF.